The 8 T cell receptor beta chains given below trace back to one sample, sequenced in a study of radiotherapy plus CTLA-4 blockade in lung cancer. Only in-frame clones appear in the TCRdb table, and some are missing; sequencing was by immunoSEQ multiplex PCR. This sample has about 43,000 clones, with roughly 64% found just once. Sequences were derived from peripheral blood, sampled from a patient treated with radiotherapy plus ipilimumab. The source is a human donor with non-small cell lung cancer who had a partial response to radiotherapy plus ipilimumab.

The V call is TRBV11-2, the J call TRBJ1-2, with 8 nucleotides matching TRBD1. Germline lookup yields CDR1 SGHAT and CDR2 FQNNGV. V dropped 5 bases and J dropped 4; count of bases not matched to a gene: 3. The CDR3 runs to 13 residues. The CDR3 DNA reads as TGTGCCAGCAGCGCAGGGACAGGCTATGGCTACACCTTC. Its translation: CASSAGTGYGYTF.

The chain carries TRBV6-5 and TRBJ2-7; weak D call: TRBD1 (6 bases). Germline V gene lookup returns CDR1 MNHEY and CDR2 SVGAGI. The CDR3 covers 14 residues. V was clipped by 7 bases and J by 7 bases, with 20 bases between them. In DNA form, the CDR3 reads TGTGCCAGCATGGAGGTGCAGGGGTCGAGTGAGCAGTACTTC. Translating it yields CASMEVQGSSEQYF.

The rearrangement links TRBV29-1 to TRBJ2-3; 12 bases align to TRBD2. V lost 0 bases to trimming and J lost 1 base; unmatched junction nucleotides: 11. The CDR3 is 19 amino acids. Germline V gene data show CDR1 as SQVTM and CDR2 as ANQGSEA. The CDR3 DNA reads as TGCAGCGTTGAAGATAGTCTAGCGGGAGGGACTTTTGGCACAGATACGCAGTATTTT. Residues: CSVEDSLAGGTFGTDTQYF.

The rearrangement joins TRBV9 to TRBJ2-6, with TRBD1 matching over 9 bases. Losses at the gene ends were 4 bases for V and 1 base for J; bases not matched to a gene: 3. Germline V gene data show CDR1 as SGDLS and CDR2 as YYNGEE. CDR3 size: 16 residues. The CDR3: CASSPGQGSGANVLTF. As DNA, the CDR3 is TGTGCCAGCAGCCCCGGACAGGGGTCTGGGGCCAACGTCCTGACTTTC.

The CDR3 loop is CASSQDRAMETQYF. CDR3 in DNA: TGTGCCAGCAGCCAAGACAGGGCGATGGAGACCCAGTACTTC. The chain combines TRBV4-2 with TRBJ2-5, with TRBD1 as a possible D gene (5 bases). With 0 bases removed from V and 5 bases from J, the gap between germline ends came to 10 bases. Looked up from germline, CDR1 is LGHNA and CDR2 is YNFKEQ. The CDR3 runs 14 residues.

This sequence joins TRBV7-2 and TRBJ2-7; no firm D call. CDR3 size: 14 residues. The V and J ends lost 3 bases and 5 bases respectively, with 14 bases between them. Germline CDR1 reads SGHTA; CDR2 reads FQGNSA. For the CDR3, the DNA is TGTGCCAGCAGCTTGGAGTCCTCGGAGCACGAGCAGTACTTC. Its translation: CASSLESSEHEQYF.

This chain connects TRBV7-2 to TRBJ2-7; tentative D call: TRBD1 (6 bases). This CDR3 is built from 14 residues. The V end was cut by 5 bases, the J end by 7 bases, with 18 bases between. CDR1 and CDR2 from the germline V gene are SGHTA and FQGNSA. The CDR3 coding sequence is TGTGCCAGCAGCGTCTTTTTACAGGGTGGGGAGCAGTACTTC. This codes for CASSVFLQGGEQYF. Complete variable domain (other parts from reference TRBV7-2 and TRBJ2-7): GAGVSQSPSNKVTEKGKDVELRCDPISGHTALYWYRQSLGQGLEFLIYFQGNSAPDKSGLPSDRFSAERTGGSVSTLTIQRTQQEDSAVYLCASSVFLQGGEQYFGPGTRLTVT.

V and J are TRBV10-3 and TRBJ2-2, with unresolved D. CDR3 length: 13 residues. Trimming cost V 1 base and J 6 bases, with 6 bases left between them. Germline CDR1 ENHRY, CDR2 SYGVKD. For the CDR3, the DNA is TGTGCCATCAGTGAGTTAGTAGCCGGGGAGCTGTTTTTT. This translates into CAISELVAGELFF.